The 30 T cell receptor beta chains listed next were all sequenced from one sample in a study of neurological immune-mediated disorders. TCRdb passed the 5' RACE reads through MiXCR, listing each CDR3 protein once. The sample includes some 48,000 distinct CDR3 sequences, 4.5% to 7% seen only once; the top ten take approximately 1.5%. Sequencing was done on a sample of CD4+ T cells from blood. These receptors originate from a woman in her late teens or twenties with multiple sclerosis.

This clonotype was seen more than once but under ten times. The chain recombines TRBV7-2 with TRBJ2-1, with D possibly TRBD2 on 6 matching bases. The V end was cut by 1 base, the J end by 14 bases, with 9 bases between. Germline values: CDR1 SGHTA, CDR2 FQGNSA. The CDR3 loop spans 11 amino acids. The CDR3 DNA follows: TGTGCCAGCAGCTTAGGCGGGAACGAGTTCTTC. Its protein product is CASSLGGNEFF.

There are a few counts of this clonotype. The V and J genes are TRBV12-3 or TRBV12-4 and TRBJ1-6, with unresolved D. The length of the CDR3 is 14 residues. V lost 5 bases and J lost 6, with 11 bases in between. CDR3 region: CASSPTLTNSPLHF. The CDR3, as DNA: TGTGCCAGCAGTCCCACATTAACTAATTCACCCCTCCACTTT.

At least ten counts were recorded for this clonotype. The CDR3 coding sequence is TGTGCCAGCAGTTACGCCTACAGGGCCCGCAATCAGCCCCAGCATTTT. This codes for CASSYAYRARNQPQHF. The chain has TRBV6-2 or TRBV6-3 and TRBJ1-5; TRBD1 might be the D (6 bases). CDR3 length: 16 amino acids. Germline lookup yields CDR1 MNHEY and CDR2 SVGEGT. V was cut by 2 bases and J by 2 bases, with 13 bases left in between.

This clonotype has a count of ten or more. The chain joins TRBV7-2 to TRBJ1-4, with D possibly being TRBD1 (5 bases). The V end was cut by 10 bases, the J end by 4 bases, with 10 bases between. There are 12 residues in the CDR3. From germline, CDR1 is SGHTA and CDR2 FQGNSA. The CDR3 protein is CATRRGNEKLFF. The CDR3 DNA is TGTGCCACGAGGAGGGGTAATGAAAAACTGTTTTTT.

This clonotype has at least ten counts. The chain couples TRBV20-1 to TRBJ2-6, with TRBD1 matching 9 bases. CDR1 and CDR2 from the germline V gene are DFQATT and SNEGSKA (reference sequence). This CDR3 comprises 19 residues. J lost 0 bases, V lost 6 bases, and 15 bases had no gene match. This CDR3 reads CSAAVFPGQGFSGANVLTF. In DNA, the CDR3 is TGCAGTGCCGCCGTCTTTCCGGGACAGGGTTTCTCTGGGGCCAACGTCCTGACTTTC.

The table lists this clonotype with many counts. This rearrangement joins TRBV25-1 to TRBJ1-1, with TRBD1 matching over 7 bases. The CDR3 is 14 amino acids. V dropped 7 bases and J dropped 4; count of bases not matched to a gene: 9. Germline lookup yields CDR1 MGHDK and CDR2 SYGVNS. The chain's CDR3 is CASTKTGQGTEAFF. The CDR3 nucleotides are TGTGCCAGCACCAAGACAGGGCAGGGCACTGAAGCTTTCTTT.

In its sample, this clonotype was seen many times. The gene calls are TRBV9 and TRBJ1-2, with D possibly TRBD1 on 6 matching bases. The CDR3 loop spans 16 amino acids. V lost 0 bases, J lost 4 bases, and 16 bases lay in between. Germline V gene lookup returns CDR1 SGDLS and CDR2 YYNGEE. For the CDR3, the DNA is TGTGCCAGCAGCGTAGCTAGGGACACCCAAGCCTATGGCTACACCTTC. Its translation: CASSVARDTQAYGYTF.

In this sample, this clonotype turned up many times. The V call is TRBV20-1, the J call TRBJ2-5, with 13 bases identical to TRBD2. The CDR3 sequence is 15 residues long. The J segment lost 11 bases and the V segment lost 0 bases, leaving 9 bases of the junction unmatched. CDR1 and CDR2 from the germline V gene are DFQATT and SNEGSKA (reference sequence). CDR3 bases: TGCAGTGCTAGAGACTGGACTAGCGGGGGTCCTAGGCAGTACTTC. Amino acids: CSARDWTSGGPRQYF.

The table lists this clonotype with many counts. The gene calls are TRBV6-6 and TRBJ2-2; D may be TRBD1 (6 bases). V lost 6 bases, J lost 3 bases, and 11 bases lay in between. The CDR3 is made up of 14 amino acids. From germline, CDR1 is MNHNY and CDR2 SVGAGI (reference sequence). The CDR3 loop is CASSQGSDTGELFF. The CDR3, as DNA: TGTGCCAGCAGCCAGGGGTCTGACACCGGGGAGCTGTTTTTT.

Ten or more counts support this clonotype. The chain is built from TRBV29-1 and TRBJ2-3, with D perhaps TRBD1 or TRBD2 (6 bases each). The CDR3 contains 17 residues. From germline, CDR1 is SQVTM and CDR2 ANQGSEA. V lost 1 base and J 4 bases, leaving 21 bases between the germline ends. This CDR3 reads CSVEGPQGGRISDTQYF. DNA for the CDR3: TGCAGCGTTGAAGGCCCCCAAGGGGGGCGGATTTCAGATACGCAGTATTTT.

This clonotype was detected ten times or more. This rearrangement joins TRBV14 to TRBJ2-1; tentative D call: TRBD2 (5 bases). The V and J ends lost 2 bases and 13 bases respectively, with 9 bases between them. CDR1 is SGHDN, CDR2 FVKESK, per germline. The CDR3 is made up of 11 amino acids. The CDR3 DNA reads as TGTGCCAGCAGCCAAACTAGGAAACAGTTCTTC. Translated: CASSQTRKQFF.

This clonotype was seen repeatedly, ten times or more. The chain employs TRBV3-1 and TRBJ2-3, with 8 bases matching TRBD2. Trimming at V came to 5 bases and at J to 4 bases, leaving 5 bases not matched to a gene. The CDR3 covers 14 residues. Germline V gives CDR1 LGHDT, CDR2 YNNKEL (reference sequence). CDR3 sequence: CASSKRTSSDTQYF. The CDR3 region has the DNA TGTGCCAGCAGCAAGAGGACTAGCTCAGATACGCAGTATTTT.

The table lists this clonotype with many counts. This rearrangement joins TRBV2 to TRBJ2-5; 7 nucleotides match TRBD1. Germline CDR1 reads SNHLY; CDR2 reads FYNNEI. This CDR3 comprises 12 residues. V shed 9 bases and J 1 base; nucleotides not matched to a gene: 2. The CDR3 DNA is TGTGCCAGTCGGACAGGCCAAGAGACCCAGTACTTC. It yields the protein CASRTGQETQYF.

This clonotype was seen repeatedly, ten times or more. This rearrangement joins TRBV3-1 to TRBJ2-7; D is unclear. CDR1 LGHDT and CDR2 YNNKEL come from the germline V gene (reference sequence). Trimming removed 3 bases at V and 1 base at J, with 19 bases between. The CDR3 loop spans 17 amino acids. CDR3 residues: CASSQRSRGRRSYEQYF. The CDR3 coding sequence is TGTGCCAGCAGCCAGAGGAGCCGAGGACGCCGGTCCTACGAGCAGTACTTC.

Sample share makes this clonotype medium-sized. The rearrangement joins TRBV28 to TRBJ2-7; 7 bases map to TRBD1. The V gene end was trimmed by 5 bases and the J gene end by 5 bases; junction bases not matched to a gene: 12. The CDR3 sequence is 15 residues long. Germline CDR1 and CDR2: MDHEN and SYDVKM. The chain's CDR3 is CASSTPSSGTDEQYF. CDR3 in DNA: TGTGCCAGCAGTACCCCCTCCTCCGGGACAGACGAGCAGTACTTC.

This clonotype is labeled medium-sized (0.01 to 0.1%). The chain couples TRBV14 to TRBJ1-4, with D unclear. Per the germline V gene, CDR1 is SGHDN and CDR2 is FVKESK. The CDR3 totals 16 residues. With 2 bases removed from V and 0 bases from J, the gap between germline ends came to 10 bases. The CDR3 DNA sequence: TGTGCCAGCAGCCAAAGAAGAGGAACAACTAATGAAAAACTGTTTTTT. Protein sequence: CASSQRRGTTNEKLFF.

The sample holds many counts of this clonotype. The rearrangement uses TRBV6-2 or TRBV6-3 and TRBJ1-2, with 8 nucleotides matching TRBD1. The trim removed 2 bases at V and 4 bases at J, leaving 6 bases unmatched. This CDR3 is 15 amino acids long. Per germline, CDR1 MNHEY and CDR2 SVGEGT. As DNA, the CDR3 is TGTGCCAGCAGTTACGGGACAGGAAGAATCTATGGCTACACCTTC. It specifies CASSYGTGRIYGYTF.

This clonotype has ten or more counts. This chain's CDR3 is CASRPPSANTEAFF. CDR3 coding DNA: TGTGCCAGCAGGCCCCCATCGGCGAACACTGAAGCTTTCTTT. This chain uses TRBV25-1 with TRBJ1-1; D gene unclear. This CDR3 contains 14 residues. From germline, CDR1 is MGHDK and CDR2 SYGVNS. The V and J ends lost 6 bases and 1 base respectively, with 12 bases between them.

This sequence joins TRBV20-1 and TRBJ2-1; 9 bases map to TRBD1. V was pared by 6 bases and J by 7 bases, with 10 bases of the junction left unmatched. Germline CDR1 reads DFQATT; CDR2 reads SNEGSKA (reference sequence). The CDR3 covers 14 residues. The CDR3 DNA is TGCAGTGCAGAACAGGGGGCTCTTGGTAATGAGCAGTTCTTC. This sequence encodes CSAEQGALGNEQFF.

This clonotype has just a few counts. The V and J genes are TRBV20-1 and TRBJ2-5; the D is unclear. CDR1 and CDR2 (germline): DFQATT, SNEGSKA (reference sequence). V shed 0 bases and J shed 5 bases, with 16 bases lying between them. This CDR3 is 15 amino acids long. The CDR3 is CSARELVGNGETQYF. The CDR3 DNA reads TGCAGTGCTAGAGAGCTGGTAGGGAACGGGGAGACCCAGTACTTC.

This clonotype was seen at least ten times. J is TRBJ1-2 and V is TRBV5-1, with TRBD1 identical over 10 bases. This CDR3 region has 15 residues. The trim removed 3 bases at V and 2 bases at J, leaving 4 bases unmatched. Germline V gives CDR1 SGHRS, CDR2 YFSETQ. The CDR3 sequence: CASSSTGQGNYGYTF. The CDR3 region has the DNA TGCGCCAGCAGCTCCACGGGACAGGGGAACTATGGCTACACCTTC.

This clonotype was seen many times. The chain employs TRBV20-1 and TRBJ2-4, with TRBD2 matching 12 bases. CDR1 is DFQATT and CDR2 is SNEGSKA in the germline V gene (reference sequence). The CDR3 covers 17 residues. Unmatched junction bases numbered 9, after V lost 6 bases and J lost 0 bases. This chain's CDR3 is CSALTGTSGLAKNIQYF. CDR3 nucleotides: TGCAGTGCCTTGACCGGGACTAGCGGGCTAGCCAAAAACATTCAGTACTTC.

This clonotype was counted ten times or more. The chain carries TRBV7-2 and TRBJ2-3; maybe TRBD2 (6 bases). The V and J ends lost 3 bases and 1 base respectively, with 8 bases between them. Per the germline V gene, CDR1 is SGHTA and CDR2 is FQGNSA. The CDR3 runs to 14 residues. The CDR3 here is CASSFASGTDTQYF. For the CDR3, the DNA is TGTGCCAGCAGCTTCGCTAGCGGCACAGATACGCAGTATTTT.

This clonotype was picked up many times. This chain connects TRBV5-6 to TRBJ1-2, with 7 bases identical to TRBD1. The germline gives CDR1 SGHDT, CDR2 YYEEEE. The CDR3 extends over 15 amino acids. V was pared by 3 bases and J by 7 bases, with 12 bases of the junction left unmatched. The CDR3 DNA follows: TGTGCCAGCAGCTACCTCGACAGGGAACTATCTGGCTACACCTTC. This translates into CASSYLDRELSGYTF. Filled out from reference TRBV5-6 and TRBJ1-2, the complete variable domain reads DAGVTQSPTHLIKTRGQQVTLRCSPKSGHDTVSWYQQALGQGPQFIFQYYEEEERQRGNFPDRFSGHQFPNYSSELNVNALLLGDSALYLCASSYLDRELSGYTFGSGTRLTVV.

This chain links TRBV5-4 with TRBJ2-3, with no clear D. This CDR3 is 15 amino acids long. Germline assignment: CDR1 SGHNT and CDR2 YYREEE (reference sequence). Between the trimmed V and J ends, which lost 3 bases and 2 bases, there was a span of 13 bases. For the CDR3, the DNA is TGTGCCAGCAGCTCGCGGACCACCTACACAGATACGCAGTATTTT. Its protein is CASSSRTTYTDTQYF.

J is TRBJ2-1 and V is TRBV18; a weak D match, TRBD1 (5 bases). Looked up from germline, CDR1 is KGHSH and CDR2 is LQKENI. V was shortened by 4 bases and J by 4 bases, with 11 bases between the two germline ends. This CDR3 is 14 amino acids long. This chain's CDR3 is CASSLKTEYNEQFF. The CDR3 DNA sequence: TGTGCCAGCTCACTTAAGACAGAATACAATGAGCAGTTCTTC. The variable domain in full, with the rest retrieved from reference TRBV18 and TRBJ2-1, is NAGVMQNPRHLVRRRGQEARLRCSPMKGHSHVYWYRQLPEEGLKFMVYLQKENIIDESGMPKERFSAEFPKEGPSILRIQQVVRGDSAAYFCASSLKTEYNEQFFGPGTRLTVL.

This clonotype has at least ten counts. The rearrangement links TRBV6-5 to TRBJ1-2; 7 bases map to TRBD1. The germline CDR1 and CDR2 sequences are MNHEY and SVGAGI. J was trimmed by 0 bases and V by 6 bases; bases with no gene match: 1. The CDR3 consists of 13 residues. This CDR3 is CASSGTANYGYTF. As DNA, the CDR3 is TGTGCCAGCAGCGGGACAGCTAACTATGGCTACACCTTC.

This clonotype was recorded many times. The CDR3 loop reads CASSYVASGKVEFF. DNA of the CDR3: TGTGCCAGCAGTTACGTAGCTAGCGGGAAGGTGGAGTTCTTC. V gene TRBV6-6 combines with J gene TRBJ2-1; the match to TRBD2 covers 9 bases. V lost 2 bases and J lost 14; bases outside the gene matches: 10. The CDR3 is 14 amino acids. Germline values: CDR1 MNHNY, CDR2 SVGAGI (reference sequence).

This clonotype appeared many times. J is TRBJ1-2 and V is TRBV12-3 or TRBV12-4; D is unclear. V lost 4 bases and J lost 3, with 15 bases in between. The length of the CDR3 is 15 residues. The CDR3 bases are TGTGCCAGCAGTTCAAACCAGAATCCGCACTATGGCTACACCTTC. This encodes CASSSNQNPHYGYTF.

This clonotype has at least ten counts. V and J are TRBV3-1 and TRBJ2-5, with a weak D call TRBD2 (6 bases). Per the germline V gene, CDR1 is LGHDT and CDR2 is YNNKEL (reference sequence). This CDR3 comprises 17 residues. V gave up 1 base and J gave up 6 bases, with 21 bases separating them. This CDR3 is CASSQAPIGGPGQTQYF. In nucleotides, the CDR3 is TGTGCCAGCAGCCAAGCACCAATAGGAGGGCCAGGGCAGACCCAGTACTTC.